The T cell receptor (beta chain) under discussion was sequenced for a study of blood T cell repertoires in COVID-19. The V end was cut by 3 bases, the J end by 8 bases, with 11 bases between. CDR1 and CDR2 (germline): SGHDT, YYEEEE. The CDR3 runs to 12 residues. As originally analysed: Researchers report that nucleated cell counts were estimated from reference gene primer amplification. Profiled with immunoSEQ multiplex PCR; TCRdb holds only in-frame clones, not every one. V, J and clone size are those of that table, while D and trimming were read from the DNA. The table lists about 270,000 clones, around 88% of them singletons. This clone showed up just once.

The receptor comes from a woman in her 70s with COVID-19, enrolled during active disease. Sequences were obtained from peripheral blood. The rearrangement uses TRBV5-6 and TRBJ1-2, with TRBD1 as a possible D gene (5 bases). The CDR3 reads CASSYRREGYTF. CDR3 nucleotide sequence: TGTGCCAGCAGCTACCGCAGGGAAGGCTACACCTTC.